The TCR beta chain under discussion was sequenced for a study of cytomegalovirus exposure and HLA in healthy donors. Turning to the study itself: A previous analysis identified fewer than 130 million unique TCR beta sequences derived from 180 million or so T cells. Study results and caveats: When analyzed later, a missense DCLRE1C variant was found to be linked to TCR beta V- and J-gene trimming. Evidence from a later analysis indicated that most CMV-associated TCR beta chains looked HLA-restricted.

PCR amplification relied on 60 Vbeta primers (plus 13 Jbeta primers). Sequenced by immunoSEQ multiplex PCR; TCRdb stores in-frame clones only, minus some. The sample lists about 190,000 clones; around 80% were seen once. A single count supports this clone. Its target is unknown. Each donor was healthy, and each was a bone marrow donor. The sequence came from a woman aged 18-29 years in good health and CMV-seronegative. Sequencing input: PBMCs.

The CDR3 DNA sequence: TGTGCCAGCAGAATAGGACTAGCGGGAAACAATGAGCAGTTCTTC. Translation: CASRIGLAGNNEQFF. V usage is TRBV6-5 and J usage is TRBJ2-1; TRBD2 agrees at 12 bases. The germline V gene has CDR1 MNHEY and CDR2 SVGAGI. V lost 6 bases to trimming and J lost 5 bases; unmatched junction nucleotides: 5. CDR3 length: 15 residues.